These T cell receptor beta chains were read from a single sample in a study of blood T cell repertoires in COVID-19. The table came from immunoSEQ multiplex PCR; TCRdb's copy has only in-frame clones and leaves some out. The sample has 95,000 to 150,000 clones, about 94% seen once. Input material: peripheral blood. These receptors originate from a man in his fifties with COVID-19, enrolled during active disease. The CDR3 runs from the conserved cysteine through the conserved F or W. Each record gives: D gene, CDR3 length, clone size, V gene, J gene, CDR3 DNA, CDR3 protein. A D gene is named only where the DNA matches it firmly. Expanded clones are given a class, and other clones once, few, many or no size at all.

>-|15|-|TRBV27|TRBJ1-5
TGTGCCAGCAGCTTACGGGGGATTAGCAATCAGCCCCAGCATTTT
CASSLRGISNQPQHF
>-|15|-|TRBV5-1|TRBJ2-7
TGCGCCAGCAGCTTGCAGGGCGAGGCCTACTACGAGCAGTACTTC
CASSLQGEAYYEQYF
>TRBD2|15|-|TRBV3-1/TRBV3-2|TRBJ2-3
TGTGCCAGCAGCCAAGGTTTGCTAGCGGGAGATACGCAGTATTTT
CASSQGLLAGDTQYF
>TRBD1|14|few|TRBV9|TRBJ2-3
TGTGCCAGCAGCCCCGACAGGGGCCAAGATACGCAGTATTTT
CASSPDRGQDTQYF
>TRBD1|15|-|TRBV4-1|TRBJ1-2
TGCGCCAGCAGCCAAGACCCGGACAGGGTGTATGGCTACACCTTC
CASSQDPDRVYGYTF
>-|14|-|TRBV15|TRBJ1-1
TGTGCCACCAGCAGAGGGGGGGAGAACACTGAAGCTTTCTTT
CATSRGGENTEAFF
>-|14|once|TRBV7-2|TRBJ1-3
TGTGCCAGCAGCTTCGGGCAGGGCGGAAACACCATATATTTT
CASSFGQGGNTIYF
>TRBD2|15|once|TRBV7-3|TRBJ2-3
TGTGCCAGCAGCTTAATGGGGGGGTACACAGATACGCAGTATTTT
CASSLMGGYTDTQYF
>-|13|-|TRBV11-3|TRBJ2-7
TGTGCCAGCAGCTTAGGGGCGGGTTACGAGCAGTACTTC
CASSLGAGYEQYF
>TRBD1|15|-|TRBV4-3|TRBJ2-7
TGCGCCAGCAGCCAAGGGACAGGACCCTCGTACGAGCAGTACTTC
CASSQGTGPSYEQYF
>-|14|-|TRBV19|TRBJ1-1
TGTGCCAGTAGTCCTGGACACCTTGGGGCTGAAGCTTTCTTT
CASSPGHLGAEAFF
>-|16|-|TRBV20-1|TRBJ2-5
TGCAGTGCTAGTATTTCCACCACCCCCATCAGAGAGACCCAGTACTTC
CSASISTTPIRETQYF
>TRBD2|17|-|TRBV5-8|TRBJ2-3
TGTGCCAGCAGTCCCGGGACTAGCGGGGGCAGCACAGATACGCAGTATTTT
CASSPGTSGGSTDTQYF
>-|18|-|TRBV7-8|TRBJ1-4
TGTGCCAGCAGCCAACGTGGGGGGGCGCAAGTTCCTCGGGAAAAACTGTTTTTT
CASSQRGGAQVPREKLFF
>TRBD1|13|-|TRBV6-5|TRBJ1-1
TGTGCCAGCAGTCCACAGGGGATCAGTGAAGCTTTCTTT
CASSPQGISEAFF
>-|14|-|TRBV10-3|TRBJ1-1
TGTGCCATCAGTTCCCGCGGGGAAAACACTGAAGCTTTCTTT
CAISSRGENTEAFF
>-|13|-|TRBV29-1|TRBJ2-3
TGCAGCGTTGACCGGGGGAGCGAGGATACGCAGTATTTT
CSVDRGSEDTQYF
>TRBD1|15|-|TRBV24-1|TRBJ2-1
TGTGCCACCAATACACCGGGACAGGGGTTTAATGAGCAGTTCTTC
CATNTPGQGFNEQFF
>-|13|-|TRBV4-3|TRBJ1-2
TGCGCCAGCAGCCAAGTCGTGGCAGGTGGCTACACCTTC
CASSQVVAGGYTF
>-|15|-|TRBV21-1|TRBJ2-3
TGTGCCAGCAGCAAAGTGAGGGGGCGGACAGATACGCAGTATTTT
CASSKVRGRTDTQYF
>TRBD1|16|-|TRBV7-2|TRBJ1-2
TGTGCCAGCAGCTTATCTCTGACAGGGCGGGACTATGGCTACACCTTC
CASSLSLTGRDYGYTF